The 8 T cell receptor beta chains given below trace back to one sample, sequenced in a study of T cell changes during pregnancy in multiple sclerosis. Data came from immunoSEQ multiplex PCR; TCRdb stores just in-frame clones and leaves some out. The table has fewer than 65,000 clones, just over 90% seen once. The sequences come from peripheral blood, collected in the second trimester of pregnancy. The receptors shown here come from a female donor with multiple sclerosis, enrolled in a pregnancy study.

The chain carries TRBV9 and TRBJ1-3, with a weak D call TRBD1 (5 bases). CDR3 length equals 16 residues. Trimming removed 1 base from V and 1 base from J, with 12 bases in between. Germline V CDR1 and CDR2: SGDLS, YYNGEE. CDR3: CASSVSGLESGNTIYF. The CDR3 DNA reads as TGTGCCAGCAGCGTATCAGGGCTGGAATCTGGAAACACCATATATTTT.

This clone has only one observation. This rearrangement joins TRBV2 to TRBJ1-6; 8 positions match TRBD1. Germline CDR1 SNHLY, CDR2 FYNNEI. V lost 6 bases to trimming and J lost 5 bases; unmatched junction nucleotides: 3. This CDR3 comprises 14 residues. The CDR3 sequence is CASRQGADNSPLHF. For the CDR3, the DNA is TGTGCCAGCAGGCAGGGGGCGGATAATTCACCCCTCCACTTT.

The chain is built from TRBV2 and TRBJ2-6; D ambiguous. The CDR3 runs to 14 residues. Germline V lookup: CDR1 SNHLY, CDR2 FYNNEI. Trimming removed 9 bases from V and 2 bases from J, with 11 bases in between. CDR3 protein: CASYFPTGANVLTF. CDR3 in DNA: TGTGCCAGTTACTTCCCTACTGGGGCCAACGTCCTGACTTTC.

The chain joins TRBV11-3 to TRBJ2-1, with 8 bases lining up with TRBD2. CDR1 is SGHNT, CDR2 YENEEA, per germline. Trimming removed 3 bases from V and 4 bases from J; junction bases left unmatched: 8. The CDR3 totals 16 residues. In DNA form, the CDR3 reads TGTGCCAGCAGCTTGGACGGGGGGGACTGGTACAATGAGCAGTTCTTC. It is translated as CASSLDGGDWYNEQFF.

The rearrangement uses TRBV11-2 and TRBJ2-7; 11 nucleotides match TRBD2. The V gene end was trimmed by 6 bases and the J gene end by 3 bases; junction bases not matched to a gene: 13. The germline CDR1 and CDR2 sequences are SGHAT and FQNNGV. This CDR3 has 17 residues. CDR3 sequence (DNA): TGTGCCAGCAGTCTAGAATCGCCGGGACTAGCGGTCTACGAGCAGTACTTC. This sequence encodes CASSLESPGLAVYEQYF.

This clone came up a few times. The V call is TRBV18, the J call TRBJ2-7, with 8 bases lining up with TRBD2. Germline V lookup: CDR1 KGHSH, CDR2 LQKENI. The CDR3 loop spans 14 amino acids. Losses at the gene ends were 4 bases for V and 0 bases for J; bases not matched to a gene: 2. For the CDR3, the DNA is TGTGCCAGCTCACTAGCGGGATACTCCTACGAGCAGTACTTC. It yields the protein CASSLAGYSYEQYF.

This clone appeared once. CDR3: CASRTSSSVYEQYF. The CDR3 coding sequence is TGTGCCAGCAGGACCTCCTCTAGCGTCTACGAGCAGTACTTC. The chain joins TRBV6-5 to TRBJ2-7; perhaps TRBD2 as D (6 bases). Germline values: CDR1 MNHEY, CDR2 SVGAGI. V was pared by 6 bases and J by 3 bases, with 15 bases between. This CDR3 comprises 14 residues.

This clone is labeled medium-sized (0.01 to 0.1%). The chain uses TRBV4-2 and TRBJ2-1; D unresolved. The germline V and J ends were trimmed by 0 bases and 9 bases, with 6 bases remaining between them. The CDR3 totals 12 residues. Per the germline V gene, CDR1 is LGHNA and CDR2 is YNFKEQ. DNA for the CDR3: TGTGCCAGCAGCCAAGATCAGTTTGAGCAGTTCTTC. Its protein is CASSQDQFEQFF.